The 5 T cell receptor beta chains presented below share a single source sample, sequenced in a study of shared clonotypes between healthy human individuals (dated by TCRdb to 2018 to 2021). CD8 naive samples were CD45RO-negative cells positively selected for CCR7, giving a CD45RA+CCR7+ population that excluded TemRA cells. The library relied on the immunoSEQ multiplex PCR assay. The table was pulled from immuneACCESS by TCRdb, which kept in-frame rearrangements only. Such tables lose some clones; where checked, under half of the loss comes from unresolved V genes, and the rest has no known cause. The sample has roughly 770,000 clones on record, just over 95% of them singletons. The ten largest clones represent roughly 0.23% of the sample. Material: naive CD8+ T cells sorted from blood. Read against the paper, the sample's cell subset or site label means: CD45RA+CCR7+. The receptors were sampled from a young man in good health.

This CDR3 reads CAPRPSGETQYF. In nucleotides, the CDR3 is TGTGCCCCAAGGCCTAGCGGGGAGACCCAGTACTTC. This chain connects TRBV10-3 to TRBJ2-5; 8 bases fit TRBD2. Germline V gene sequence: CDR1 ENHRY, CDR2 SYGVKD. The CDR3 extends over 12 amino acids. Trimming removed 11 bases from V and 5 bases from J; junction bases left unmatched: 7.

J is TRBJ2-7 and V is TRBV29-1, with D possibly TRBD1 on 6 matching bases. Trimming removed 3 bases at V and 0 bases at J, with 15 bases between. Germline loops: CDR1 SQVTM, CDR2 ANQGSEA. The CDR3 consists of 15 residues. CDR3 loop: CSVDPQGISSYEQYF. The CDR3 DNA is TGCAGCGTTGACCCCCAGGGGATATCCTCCTACGAGCAGTACTTC.

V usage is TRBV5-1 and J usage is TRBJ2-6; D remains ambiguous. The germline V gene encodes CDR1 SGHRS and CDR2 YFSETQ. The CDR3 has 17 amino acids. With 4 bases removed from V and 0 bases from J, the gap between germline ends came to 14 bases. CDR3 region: CASSTRSPGSGANVLTF. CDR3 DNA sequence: TGCGCCAGCAGCACCCGGAGTCCGGGCTCTGGGGCCAACGTCCTGACTTTC.

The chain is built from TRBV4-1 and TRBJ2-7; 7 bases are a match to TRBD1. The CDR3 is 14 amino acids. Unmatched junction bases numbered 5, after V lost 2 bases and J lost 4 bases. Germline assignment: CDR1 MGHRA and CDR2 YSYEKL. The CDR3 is CASSQIGGEYEQYF. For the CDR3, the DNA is TGCGCCAGCAGCCAAATAGGGGGCGAGTACGAGCAGTACTTC.

The chain's CDR3 is CASSSRGEVGRGTDTQYF. The CDR3 nucleotides read TGTGCCAGCAGCTCCCGCGGGGAGGTTGGTCGGGGGACAGATACGCAGTATTTT. The chain recombines TRBV7-6 with TRBJ2-3; D may be TRBD2 (6 bases). CDR1 SGHVS and CDR2 FNYEAQ come from the germline V gene. The V end was cut by 4 bases, the J end by 3 bases, with 23 bases between. The CDR3 consists of 18 residues.